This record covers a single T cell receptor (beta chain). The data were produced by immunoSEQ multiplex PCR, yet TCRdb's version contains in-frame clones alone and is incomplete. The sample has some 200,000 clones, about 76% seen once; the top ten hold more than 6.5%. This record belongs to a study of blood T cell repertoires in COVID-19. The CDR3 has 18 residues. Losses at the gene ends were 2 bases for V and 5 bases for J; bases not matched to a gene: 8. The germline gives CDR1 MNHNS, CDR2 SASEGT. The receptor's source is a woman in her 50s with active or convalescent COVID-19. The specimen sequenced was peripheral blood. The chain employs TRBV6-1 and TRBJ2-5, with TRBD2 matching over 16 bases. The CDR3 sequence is CASSEWGTSGRAWETQYF. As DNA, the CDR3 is TGTGCCAGCAGTGAATGGGGGACTAGCGGGAGGGCCTGGGAGACCCAGTACTTC.